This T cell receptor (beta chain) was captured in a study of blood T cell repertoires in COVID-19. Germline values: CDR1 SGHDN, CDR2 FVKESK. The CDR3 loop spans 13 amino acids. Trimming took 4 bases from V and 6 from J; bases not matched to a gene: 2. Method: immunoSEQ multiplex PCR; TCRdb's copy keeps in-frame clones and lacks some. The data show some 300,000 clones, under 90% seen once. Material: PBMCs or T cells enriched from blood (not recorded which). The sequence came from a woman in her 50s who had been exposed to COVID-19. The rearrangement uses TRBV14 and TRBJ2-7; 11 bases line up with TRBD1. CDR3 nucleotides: TGTGCCAGCAGCCGGACAGGGGGCGGCGAGCAGTACTTC. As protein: CASSRTGGGEQYF.